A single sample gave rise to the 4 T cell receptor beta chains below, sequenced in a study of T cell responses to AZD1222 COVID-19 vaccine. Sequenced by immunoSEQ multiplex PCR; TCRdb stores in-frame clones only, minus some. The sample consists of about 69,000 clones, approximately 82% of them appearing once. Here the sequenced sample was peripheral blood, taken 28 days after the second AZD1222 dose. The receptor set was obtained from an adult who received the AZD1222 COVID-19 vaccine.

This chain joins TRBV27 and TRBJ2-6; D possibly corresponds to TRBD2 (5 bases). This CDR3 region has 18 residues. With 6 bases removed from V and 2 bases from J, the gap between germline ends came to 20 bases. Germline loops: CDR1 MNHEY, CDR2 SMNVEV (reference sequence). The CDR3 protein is CASSLWAYGDAGANVLTF. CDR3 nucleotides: TGTGCCAGCAGCCTTTGGGCTTACGGGGATGCTGGGGCCAACGTCCTGACTTTC.

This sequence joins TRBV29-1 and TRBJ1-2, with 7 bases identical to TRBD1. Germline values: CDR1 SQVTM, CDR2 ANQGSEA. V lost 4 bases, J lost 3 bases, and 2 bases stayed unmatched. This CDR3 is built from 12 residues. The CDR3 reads CSVGGQDYGYTF. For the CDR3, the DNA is TGCAGCGTTGGTGGACAGGACTATGGCTACACCTTC.

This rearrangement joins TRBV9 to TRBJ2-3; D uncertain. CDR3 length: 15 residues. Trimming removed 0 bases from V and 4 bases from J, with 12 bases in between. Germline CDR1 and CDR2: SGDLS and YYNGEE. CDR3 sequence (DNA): TGTGCCAGCAGCGTAGTCGGCACGAAGCCAGATACGCAGTATTTT. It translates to CASSVVGTKPDTQYF.

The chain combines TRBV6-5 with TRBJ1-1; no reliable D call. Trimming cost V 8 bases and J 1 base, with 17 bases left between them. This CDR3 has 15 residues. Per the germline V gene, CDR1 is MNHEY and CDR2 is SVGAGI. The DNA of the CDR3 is TGTGCCAGCGAGCCGGAGGCGGTGGGGAACACTGAAGCTTTCTTT. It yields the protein CASEPEAVGNTEAFF.